The rows below give T cell receptor beta chains drawn from one sample of a study of regulatory T cells in long-lasting Graves disease. In TCRdb, the multiplex PCR reads were re-called with MiXCR into one record per CDR3 protein. The sample records some 280,000 distinct CDR3 sequences, more than 20% being singletons. Material: peripheral blood mononuclear cells (PBMCs), obtained when the disease was refractory, from a patient treated with antithyroid drugs. The receptors here all came from a female donor with Graves disease. Each CDR3 is given with its conserved first and last residue. A D gene is named only where the DNA matches it firmly. Clone size, where shown, is once, few, many, or a class for clones that have expanded.

v_gene	d_gene	j_gene	abundance	CDR3nt	CDR3aa
TRBV20-1	TRBD2	TRBJ2-7	many	TGCAGTGCTCGGACTAGCTATGGGTACGAGCAGTACTTC	CSARTSYGYEQYF
TRBV20-1	-	TRBJ2-7	-	TGCAGTGCTAGAGGGGCTACAGCGTCTCGTTCGTTC	CSARGATASRSF
TRBV3-1	-	TRBJ2-2	many	TGTGCCAGCAGCCAAGGTCGGCTACCTAACACCGGGGAGCTGTTTTTT	CASSQGRLPNTGELFF
TRBV19	-	TRBJ2-7	-	TGTGCCAGTAGTATGATTGCGCGTAACGAGCAGTACTTC	CASSMIARNEQYF
TRBV19	-	TRBJ2-7	-	TGTGCCAGTATCGATGGGGCAGGGGACCCCGGCGAGCAGTACTTC	CASIDGAGDPGEQYF
TRBV6-1	TRBD1	TRBJ1-6	-	TGTGCCAGCAGTGGGGGGACAGGGGGAGCTTCACCCCTCCACTTT	CASSGGTGGASPLHF
TRBV20-1	-	TRBJ1-2	few	TGCAGTGGCGGCCCTAGAGGGGGTTACACCTTC	CSGGPRGGYTF
TRBV6-1	-	TRBJ1-2	many	TGTGCCAGCACCCATTTACAGGACTATGGCTACACCTTC	CASTHLQDYGYTF
TRBV11-2	-	TRBJ1-4	many	TGTGCCAGCAGCTTAGCCGGAGCAAATGAAAAACTGTTTTTT	CASSLAGANEKLFF
TRBV7-9	TRBD2	TRBJ2-7	few	TGTGCCAGCAGCTTAGCAGGAGCGGGAGGCTACGAGCAGTACTTC	CASSLAGAGGYEQYF
TRBV10-2	-	TRBJ2-2	few	TGCGCCAGCACGTGGACTCCACTCCCTTCGAACACCGGGGAGCTGTTTTTT	CASTWTPLPSNTGELFF
TRBV6-9	-	TRBJ1-4	few	TGTGCCAGCAGTTCCACAGGGTCAGAGGAAAAACTGTTTTTT	CASSSTGSEEKLFF
TRBV20-1	-	TRBJ2-7	many	TGCAGTGCCACAAGGGGTTCCGAGCAGTACTTC	CSATRGSEQYF
TRBV10-3	-	TRBJ1-3	-	TGTGCCATCAGCAGGGAGGATTCTCCTGGAAACACCATATATTTT	CAISREDSPGNTIYF
TRBV7-2	-	TRBJ1-2	-	TGTGCCAGCAGCCTTTTCCGAGCCCCTCAGGATGGCTACACCTTC	CASSLFRAPQDGYTF
TRBV2	-	TRBJ1-1	many	TGTGCCAGCAGGTTGAACACTGAAGCTTTCTTT	CASRLNTEAFF